One and the same sample provided the 8 T cell receptor beta chains below, sequenced in a study of blood T cell repertoires in COVID-19. Profiled with immunoSEQ multiplex PCR; TCRdb holds only in-frame clones, not every one. The table includes a few hundred thousand clones, just over 85% detected once. The sequenced sample was peripheral blood. These receptor sequences come from a woman aged 25 to 39 with active or convalescent COVID-19.

This rearrangement joins TRBV6-5 to TRBJ2-7, with TRBD1 matching 8 bases. After removal of 6 bases from V and 6 bases from J, the junction contained 7 bases not matched to a gene. CDR1 and CDR2 (germline): MNHEY, SVGAGI. This CDR3 comprises 13 residues. The CDR3 bases are TGTGCCAGCAGATCCGACAGGGGTCCCGAGCAGTACTTC. Translating gives CASRSDRGPEQYF.

This chain connects TRBV28 to TRBJ2-7; TRBD1 agrees at 8 bases. With 6 bases clipped from V and 3 bases from J, the junction kept 4 bases outside the gene matches. CDR1 and CDR2 from the germline V gene are MDHEN and SYDVKM. This CDR3 spans 13 amino acids. In DNA, the CDR3 is TGTGCCAGCAGCCCAGGACAGGGCTACGAGCAGTACTTC. Protein sequence: CASSPGQGYEQYF.

The chain recombines TRBV7-2 with TRBJ2-3; D gene unclear. Germline-derived CDR1 and CDR2 are SGHTA and FQGNSA. The CDR3 has 14 amino acids. Trimming cost V 1 base and J 4 bases, with 9 bases left between them. CDR3 region: CASSLVPSPDTQYF. DNA for the CDR3: TGTGCCAGCAGCTTAGTACCCAGTCCAGATACGCAGTATTTT.

The chain couples TRBV29-1 to TRBJ2-1; no clear D. Germline V gene sequence: CDR1 SQVTM, CDR2 ANQGSEA. Trimming shortened V by 4 bases and J by 10 bases, and 23 bases separated the two germline ends. This CDR3 is built from 15 residues. As DNA, the CDR3 is TGCAGCGTTGTAGGAGTACCGGATCGTGTGTACGAGCAGTTCTTC. Encoded protein: CSVVGVPDRVYEQFF.

In its sample, this clone was seen once. The rearrangement joins TRBV30 to TRBJ1-2; D is ambiguous. The length of the CDR3 is 13 residues. V lost 0 bases and J 6 bases, leaving 11 bases between the germline ends. Germline loops: CDR1 GTSNPN, CDR2 SVGIG (reference sequence). The CDR3 DNA follows: TGTGCCTGGAGTGTTACCGGGAGGGATGGCTACACCTTC. It codes for CAWSVTGRDGYTF.

This chain links TRBV18 with TRBJ1-6; D unclear. The V and J ends lost 6 bases and 4 bases respectively, with 10 bases between them. Germline V lookup: CDR1 KGHSH, CDR2 LQKENI. This CDR3 has 14 amino acids. CDR3 sequence reads: CASSPGGYNSPLHF. In DNA form, the CDR3 reads TGTGCCAGCTCTCCTGGAGGGTATAATTCACCCCTCCACTTT.

The rearrangement links TRBV28 to TRBJ1-2; 10 bases align to TRBD1. Germline V gene sequence: CDR1 MDHEN, CDR2 SYDVKM. V lost 2 bases to trimming and J lost 8 bases; unmatched junction nucleotides: 5. The CDR3 contains 14 residues. The CDR3 region is CASSLTGQGDGYTF. The CDR3 nucleotides are TGTGCCAGCAGTTTAACAGGACAGGGGGACGGCTACACCTTC.

The V and J genes are TRBV5-6 and TRBJ1-2; 7 bases fit TRBD1. With V trimmed by 4 bases and J by 8 bases, 17 bases remained unmatched. Germline V lookup: CDR1 SGHDT, CDR2 YYEEEE. The CDR3 runs 16 residues. Here the CDR3 DNA reads TGTGCCAGCAGCCGATTACGACAGGGAAGGGTTGGCGGCTACACCTTC. The encoded protein is CASSRLRQGRVGGYTF.